The 30 T cell receptor beta chains listed next were all sequenced from one sample in a study of CD8 T cells in ankylosing spondylitis. TCRdb used MiXCR to reprocess the 5' RACE reads, holding one entry per CDR3 protein. The data contain about 300,000 distinct CDR3 sequences, roughly 11% of them seen just once; the ten biggest clones take up roughly 9.5%. The material sequenced was blood, either unsorted or a sorted T cell fraction (not recorded which). Source of these receptors: a female donor with ankylosing spondylitis or in good health (not recorded which).

This clonotype was picked up many times. The chain joins TRBV18 to TRBJ1-1; D is perhaps TRBD1 (5 bases). The V end lost 2 bases, the J end lost 6 bases, and 10 bases lay between the germline ends. CDR3 size: 13 residues. Germline V lookup: CDR1 KGHSH, CDR2 LQKENI. In DNA form, the CDR3 reads TGTGCCAGCTCACCAAATCAGGGAGCTGAAGCTTTCTTT. Encoded protein: CASSPNQGAEAFF. The full variable domain, its missing parts supplied by reference TRBV18 and TRBJ1-1, is NAGVMQNPRHLVRRRGQEARLRCSPMKGHSHVYWYRQLPEEGLKFMVYLQKENIIDESGMPKERFSAEFPKEGPSILRIQQVVRGDSAAYFCASSPNQGAEAFFGQGTRLTVV.

This clonotype showed up many times. The rearrangement links TRBV5-1 to TRBJ2-4; weak D call: TRBD2 (6 bases). This CDR3 comprises 15 residues. Trimming took 0 bases from V and 7 from J, leaving 14 bases between them. Germline-derived CDR1 and CDR2 are SGHRS and YFSETQ. The CDR3 reads CASSLASERVNIQYF. Written as DNA, the CDR3 is TGCGCCAGCAGCTTGGCCTCAGAGCGGGTCAACATTCAGTACTTC.

CDR3 nucleotide sequence: TGCAGTGCTCTACCTTCCAGCGGCAATCAGCCCCAGCATTTT. Protein sequence: CSALPSSGNQPQHF. J is TRBJ1-5 and V is TRBV20-1, with D hard to call. Trimming removed 5 bases from V and 2 bases from J, with 13 bases in between. Germline CDR1 reads DFQATT; CDR2 reads SNEGSKA (reference sequence). The CDR3 loop spans 14 amino acids.

The CDR3 protein is CASKLRQFNSPLHF. CDR3 bases: TGTGCCAGCAAACTCAGACAGTTTAATTCACCCCTCCACTTT. The chain recombines TRBV27 with TRBJ1-6, with D maybe TRBD1 (5 bases). Looked up from germline, CDR1 is MNHEY and CDR2 is SMNVEV (reference sequence). The CDR3 extends over 14 amino acids. V lost 7 bases and J lost 6, with 13 bases in between.

This clonotype was seen repeatedly, ten times or more. V usage is TRBV10-3 and J usage is TRBJ2-2, with 10 bases identical to TRBD1. Germline V lookup: CDR1 ENHRY, CDR2 SYGVKD. This CDR3 contains 15 residues. J lost 8 bases, V lost 4 bases, and 7 bases had no gene match. This CDR3 reads CAISVPDRGAGELFF. The DNA for the CDR3 is TGTGCCATCAGTGTGCCGGACAGGGGGGCTGGGGAGCTGTTTTTT.

This clonotype showed up just a few times. The chain recombines TRBV3-1 with TRBJ2-6; D is possibly TRBD1 (5 bases). CDR3 length: 15 amino acids. Germline-derived CDR1 and CDR2 are LGHDT and YNNKEL (reference sequence). Trimming cost V 9 bases and J 0 bases, with 12 bases left between them. The CDR3 DNA sequence: TGTGCCAGTTCGACAGACCCCTCTGGGGCCAACGTCCTGACTTTC. It codes for CASSTDPSGANVLTF.

This chain connects TRBV3-1 to TRBJ1-1; D call uncertain. Germline assignment: CDR1 LGHDT and CDR2 YNNKEL (reference sequence). Between the trimmed V and J ends, which lost 0 bases and 4 bases, there was a span of 15 bases. The CDR3 length is 16 residues. The CDR3, as DNA: TGTGCCAGCAGCCAAGATCCTAAGGAGATAAGCACTGAAGCTTTCTTT. This translates into CASSQDPKEISTEAFF.

As regards this clonotype: A much bigger clone sits one base away, suggesting this may be a read error. This rearrangement joins TRBV10-3 to TRBJ1-2, with D possibly being TRBD1 (6 bases). The V gene lost 7 bases and the J gene lost 8 bases, with 20 bases spanning the gap. The CDR3 loop spans 14 amino acids. The germline gives CDR1 ENHRY, CDR2 SYGVKD. The CDR3 sequence: CAIIQDRGLLGYTF. CDR3 DNA: TGTGCCATCATTCAGGACCGGGGGCTGTTGGGCTACACCTTC.

This clonotype was counted many times. The J gene is TRBJ1-4, the V gene TRBV5-1; tentatively, D is TRBD1 (6 bases). Trimming took off 0 bases at V and 2 bases at J, with 8 bases between the two ends. Germline CDR1 SGHRS, CDR2 YFSETQ. This CDR3 region has 15 residues. For the CDR3, the DNA is TGCGCCAGCAGCTTGGCCACAGGGACTAATGAAAAACTGTTTTTT. Protein product: CASSLATGTNEKLFF.

This clonotype occurred many times. This chain links TRBV10-3 with TRBJ2-5, with a possible D match to TRBD2 (5 bases). Deletions cut 6 bases from V and 3 bases from J, with 8 bases between. Looked up from germline, CDR1 is ENHRY and CDR2 is SYGVKD. This CDR3 contains 12 residues. CDR3: CAISRGEETQYF. In nucleotides, the CDR3 is TGTGCCATCAGCCGGGGAGAAGAGACCCAGTACTTC.

This clonotype was recorded a few times. The J gene is TRBJ2-7, the V gene TRBV5-1; D assignment may be TRBD1 or TRBD2 (6 bases each). V lost 0 bases and J 3 bases, leaving 10 bases between the germline ends. The CDR3 spans 14 residues. Germline V gene sequence: CDR1 SGHRS, CDR2 YFSETQ. CDR3 region: CASSLEGGGYEQYF. The DNA of the CDR3 is TGCGCCAGCAGCTTGGAGGGGGGCGGCTACGAGCAGTACTTC.

This clonotype was counted many times. This chain uses TRBV7-9 with TRBJ2-7; D unclear. This CDR3 comprises 15 residues. Germline V gives CDR1 SEHNR, CDR2 FQNEAQ (reference sequence). V lost 3 bases and J 2 bases, leaving 14 bases between the germline ends. CDR3 bases: TGTGCCAGCAGCTTCATCCAGACTTCCACCTACGAGCAGTACTTC. Protein: CASSFIQTSTYEQYF.

This clonotype was recorded at least ten times. The chain joins TRBV5-1 to TRBJ2-3; possibly TRBD1 or TRBD2 for D (5 bases each). V was trimmed by 0 bases and J by 9 bases, leaving 20 bases between them. The V gene's germline CDR1 is SGHRS and CDR2 YFSETQ. The CDR3 consists of 16 residues. CDR3 in amino acids: CASSLGARQRTDTQYF. The CDR3 bases are TGCGCCAGCAGCTTGGGGGCGAGACAGCGGACTGACACGCAGTATTTT.

This clonotype was seen many times. The chain has TRBV28 and TRBJ1-5; possible D gene TRBD1, 6 bases. Trimming pared 2 bases from V and 4 bases from J, leaving 15 bases between. The germline CDR1 and CDR2 sequences are MDHEN and SYDVKM. This CDR3 spans 16 amino acids. CDR3 region: CASSLGLQGENQPQHF. CDR3 sequence (DNA): TGTGCCAGCAGTTTAGGTTTACAGGGAGAGAATCAGCCCCAGCATTTT.

Many counts were recorded for this clonotype. The rearrangement links TRBV20-1 to TRBJ2-2; D remains ambiguous. The V end was cut by 3 bases, the J end by 3 bases, with 14 bases between. Germline CDR1 and CDR2: DFQATT and SNEGSKA (reference sequence). The CDR3 runs 15 residues. The DNA of the CDR3 is TGCAGTGCTAGTAGGGCCGTAGGGTACACCGGGGAGCTGTTTTTT. Its protein is CSASRAVGYTGELFF.

The table lists this clonotype with a few counts. V and J are TRBV11-2 and TRBJ2-6; perhaps TRBD2 as D (6 bases). Germline V lookup: CDR1 SGHAT, CDR2 FQNNGV. The length of the CDR3 is 16 residues. Between the trimmed V and J ends, which lost 5 bases and 2 bases, there was a span of 13 bases. In DNA, the CDR3 is TGTGCCAGCAGCCCTTTCACTAGCCCTGGGGCCAACGTCCTGACTTTC. Translation gives CASSPFTSPGANVLTF. Full variable domain (remainder filled in from reference TRBV11-2 and TRBJ2-6): EAGVAQSPRYKIIEKRQSVAFWCNPISGHATLYWYQQILGQGPKLLIQFQNNGVVDDSQLPKDRFSAERLKGVDSTLKIQPAKLEDSAVYLCASSPFTSPGANVLTFGAGSRLTVL.

This clonotype occurred many times. The chain couples TRBV18 to TRBJ2-3, with D unresolved. Trimming stripped 2 bases from V and 2 bases from J, with 2 bases between. The CDR3 spans 12 residues. Germline CDR1 reads KGHSH; CDR2 reads LQKENI. The CDR3 loop reads CASSPITDTQYF. In nucleotides, the CDR3 is TGTGCCAGCTCACCAATCACAGATACGCAGTATTTT.

The V call is TRBV7-2, the J call TRBJ1-4; D ambiguous. Germline V lookup: CDR1 SGHTA, CDR2 FQGNSA. V was trimmed by 0 bases and J by 0 bases, leaving 2 bases between them. The CDR3 is 14 residues long. The CDR3 DNA reads as TGTGCCAGCAGCTTAGCCTCAACTAATGAAAAACTGTTTTTT. Amino acid sequence: CASSLASTNEKLFF.

This clonotype was recorded at least ten times. CDR3 in DNA: TGCAGTGCTAGGGGAAACAGGGGAAACACTGAAGCTTTCTTT. This encodes CSARGNRGNTEAFF. The rearrangement uses TRBV20-1 and TRBJ1-1, with TRBD1 identical over 7 bases. The CDR3 has 14 amino acids. Germline CDR1 reads DFQATT; CDR2 reads SNEGSKA (reference sequence). The ends lost 3 bases at V and 2 bases at J; junction bases unmatched: 6.

V gene TRBV7-3 combines with J gene TRBJ2-2; D could derive from TRBD1 or TRBD2 (5 bases each). Germline V gene data show CDR1 as SGHTA and CDR2 as FQGTGA. CDR3 length equals 16 residues. Trimming cost V 2 bases and J 4 bases, with 14 bases left between them. CDR3: CASSLFAVGTTGELFF. In DNA form, the CDR3 reads TGTGCCAGCAGCTTATTCGCAGTGGGGACCACCGGGGAGCTGTTTTTT. Based on the CDR3 plus reference TRBV7-3 and TRBJ2-2, the full variable domain is GAGVSQTPSNKVTEKGKYVELRCDPISGHTALYWYRQSLGQGPEFLIYFQGTGAADDSGLPNDRFFAVRPEGSVSTLKIQRTERGDSAVYLCASSLFAVGTTGELFFGEGSRLTVL.

This rearrangement joins TRBV5-1 to TRBJ1-2; weak D call: TRBD1 (6 bases). CDR3 length: 14 amino acids. V was clipped by 4 bases and J by 4 bases, with 14 bases between them. CDR1 and CDR2 from the germline V gene are SGHRS and YFSETQ. The CDR3 sequence: CASSDLGAGYGYTF. DNA for the CDR3: TGCGCCAGCAGCGATCTGGGGGCAGGCTATGGCTACACCTTC.

This clonotype came up a few times. This chain uses TRBV24-1 with TRBJ2-1; 9 bases are a match to TRBD1. CDR3 length: 15 residues. Germline CDR1 KGHDR, CDR2 SFDVKD. V was clipped by 4 bases and J by 8 bases; unmatched bases: 8. CDR3 sequence reads: CATSDPRDRVDEQFF. As DNA, the CDR3 is TGTGCCACCAGTGACCCCCGGGACAGGGTCGATGAGCAGTTCTTC.

This clonotype was seen ten or more times. The chain uses TRBV12-3 or TRBV12-4 and TRBJ2-7; 10 bases map to TRBD2. The V segment lost 7 bases and the J segment 6 bases; nucleotides outside the gene matches: 9. The CDR3 sequence is 14 residues long. The CDR3 DNA reads as TGTGCCAGCATTGCTAGCGGGGGCCTTGGCGAGCAGTACTTC. The encoded protein is CASIASGGLGEQYF.

This clonotype was recorded at least ten times. The V and J genes are TRBV12-3 or TRBV12-4 and TRBJ2-3; 8 nucleotides agree with TRBD1. The V segment lost 5 bases and the J segment 5 bases; nucleotides outside the gene matches: 15. This CDR3 spans 17 amino acids. The CDR3 loop reads CASSPRTGFRARDTQYF. The DNA of the CDR3 is TGTGCCAGCAGTCCTCGGACAGGGTTTCGAGCTAGAGATACGCAGTATTTT.

The chain carries TRBV5-5 and TRBJ2-3, with no clear D. Germline CDR1 is SGHKS and CDR2 is YYEKEE (reference sequence). The V and J ends lost 7 bases and 1 base respectively, with 13 bases between them. The CDR3 consists of 14 residues. CDR3 loop: CASGWSVGTDTQYF. CDR3 coding DNA: TGTGCCAGCGGGTGGTCGGTCGGCACAGATACGCAGTATTTT.

This clonotype showed up many times. The rearrangement joins TRBV5-6 to TRBJ1-2, with D hard to call. Between the trimmed V and J ends, which lost 0 bases and 2 bases, there was a span of 5 bases. Germline V CDR1 and CDR2: SGHDT, YYEEEE. The length of the CDR3 is 13 residues. The CDR3 nucleotides read TGTGCCAGCAGCTTGGTGGGCAACTATGGCTACACCTTC. Amino acid sequence: CASSLVGNYGYTF. Using reference TRBV5-6 and TRBJ1-2 for the parts outside the CDR3, the full variable domain is DAGVTQSPTHLIKTRGQQVTLRCSPKSGHDTVSWYQQALGQGPQFIFQYYEEEERQRGNFPDRFSGHQFPNYSSELNVNALLLGDSALYLCASSLVGNYGYTFGSGTRLTVV.

Written as DNA, the CDR3 is TGTGCCAGCAGCTCCGGGGGGGGGAGCGAGCAGTACTTC. This sequence encodes CASSSGGGSEQYF. The chain recombines TRBV9 with TRBJ2-7; 8 bases fit TRBD2. The ends lost 4 bases at V and 6 bases at J; junction bases unmatched: 6. Looked up from germline, CDR1 is SGDLS and CDR2 is YYNGEE. The CDR3 loop spans 13 amino acids.

This clonotype came up many times. The J gene is TRBJ2-7, the V gene TRBV20-1; TRBD2 might be the D (5 bases). Between the trimmed V and J ends, which lost 4 bases and 2 bases, there was a span of 15 bases. This CDR3 has 14 residues. From germline, CDR1 is DFQATT and CDR2 SNEGSKA (reference sequence). The CDR3 DNA reads TGCAGTGCTATTACCGGACTCTCAGCCTACGAGCAGTACTTC. Translated, it gives CSAITGLSAYEQYF.

This clonotype was found many times. The chain recombines TRBV12-3 or TRBV12-4 with TRBJ1-4; D call uncertain. Between the trimmed V and J ends, which lost 7 bases and 5 bases, there was a span of 14 bases. The CDR3 loop spans 14 amino acids. The CDR3 bases are TGTGCCAGCACCCGGGGAGCCTCAAATGAAAAACTGTTTTTT. Its protein is CASTRGASNEKLFF.

The chain has TRBV10-3 and TRBJ1-6, with D uncertain. Germline V lookup: CDR1 ENHRY, CDR2 SYGVKD. The CDR3 is made up of 14 amino acids. V was clipped by 7 bases and J by 4 bases, with 11 bases between them. CDR3 in amino acids: CAITSGFYNSPLHF. The CDR3 DNA reads TGTGCCATCACCTCAGGTTTTTATAATTCACCCCTCCACTTT.